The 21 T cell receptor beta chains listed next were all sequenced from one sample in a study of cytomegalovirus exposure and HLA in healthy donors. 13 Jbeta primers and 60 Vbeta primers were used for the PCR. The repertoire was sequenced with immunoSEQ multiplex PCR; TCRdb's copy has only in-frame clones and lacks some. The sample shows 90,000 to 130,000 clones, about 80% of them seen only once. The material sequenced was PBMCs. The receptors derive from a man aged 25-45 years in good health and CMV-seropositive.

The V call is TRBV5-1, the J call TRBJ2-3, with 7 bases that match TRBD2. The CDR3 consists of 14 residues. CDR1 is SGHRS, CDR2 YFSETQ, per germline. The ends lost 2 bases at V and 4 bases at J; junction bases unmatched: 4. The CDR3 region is CASSLVAGADTQYF. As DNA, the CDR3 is TGCGCCAGCAGCTTAGTCGCGGGGGCAGATACGCAGTATTTT.

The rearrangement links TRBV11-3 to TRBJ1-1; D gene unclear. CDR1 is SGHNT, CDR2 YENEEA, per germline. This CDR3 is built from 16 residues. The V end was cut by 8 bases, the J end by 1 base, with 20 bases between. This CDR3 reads CASGSEGSRENTEAFF. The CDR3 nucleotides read TGTGCCAGCGGATCGGAGGGCAGTCGTGAGAACACTGAAGCTTTCTTT.

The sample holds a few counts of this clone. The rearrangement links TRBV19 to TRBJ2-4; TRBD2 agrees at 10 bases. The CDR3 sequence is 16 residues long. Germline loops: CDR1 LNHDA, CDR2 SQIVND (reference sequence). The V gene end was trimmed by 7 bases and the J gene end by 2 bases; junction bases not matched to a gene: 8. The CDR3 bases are TGTGCCAGTACCCCAGGACTAGCGGATTCCAAAAACATTCAGTACTTC. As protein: CASTPGLADSKNIQYF.

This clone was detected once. The CDR3 nucleotides read TGTGCCAGCAGTTTATTCTCAGGGGGAAACTATGGCTACACCTTC. Its translation is CASSLFSGGNYGYTF. The chain has TRBV28 and TRBJ1-2, with 7 bases fitting TRBD1. The V gene end was trimmed by 1 base and the J gene end by 2 bases; junction bases not matched to a gene: 4. CDR1 MDHEN and CDR2 SYDVKM come from the germline V gene. This CDR3 region has 15 residues.

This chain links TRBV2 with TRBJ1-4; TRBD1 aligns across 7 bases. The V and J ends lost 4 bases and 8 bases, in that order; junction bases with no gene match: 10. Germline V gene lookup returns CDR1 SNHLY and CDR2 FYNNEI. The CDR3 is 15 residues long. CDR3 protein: CASSAARQGGEKLFF. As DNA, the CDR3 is TGTGCCAGCAGTGCAGCGAGACAGGGAGGCGAAAAACTGTTTTTT.

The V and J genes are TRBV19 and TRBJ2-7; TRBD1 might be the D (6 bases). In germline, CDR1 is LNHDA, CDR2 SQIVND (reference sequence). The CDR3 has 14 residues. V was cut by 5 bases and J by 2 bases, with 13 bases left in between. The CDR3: CASSSRDMPYEQYF. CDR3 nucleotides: TGTGCCAGTAGTTCCCGGGACATGCCCTACGAGCAGTACTTC.

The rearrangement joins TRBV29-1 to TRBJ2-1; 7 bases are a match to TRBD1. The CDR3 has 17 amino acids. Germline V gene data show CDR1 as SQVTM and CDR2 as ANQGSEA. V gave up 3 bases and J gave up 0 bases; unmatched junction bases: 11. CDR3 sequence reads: CSVDWGTVRSSYNEQFF. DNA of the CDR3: TGCAGCGTTGATTGGGGGACAGTAAGAAGCTCCTACAATGAGCAGTTCTTC.

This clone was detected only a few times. The chain's CDR3 is CASSQDGPSGSHEQYF. Written as DNA, the CDR3 is TGCGCCAGCAGCCAAGATGGGCCCAGTGGAAGTCACGAGCAGTACTTC. This sequence joins TRBV4-3 and TRBJ2-7; no definite D call. Germline lookup yields CDR1 LGHNA and CDR2 YSLEER. This CDR3 spans 16 amino acids. V was shortened by 0 bases and J by 5 bases, with 17 bases between the two germline ends.

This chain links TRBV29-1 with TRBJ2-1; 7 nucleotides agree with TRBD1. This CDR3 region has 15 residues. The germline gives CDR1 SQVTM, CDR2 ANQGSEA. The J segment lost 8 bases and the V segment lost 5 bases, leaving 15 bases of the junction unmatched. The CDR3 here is CSVTKSRTGVDEQFF. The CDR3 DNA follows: TGCAGCGTTACGAAAAGTAGAACAGGGGTTGATGAGCAGTTCTTC.

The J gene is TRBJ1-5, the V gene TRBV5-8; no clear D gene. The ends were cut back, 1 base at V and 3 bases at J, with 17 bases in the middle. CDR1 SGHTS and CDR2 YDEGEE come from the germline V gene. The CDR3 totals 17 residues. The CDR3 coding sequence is TGTGCCAGCAGCTTGCCCTCGGTCGGGTTTGTCAATCAGCCCCAGCATTTT. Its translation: CASSLPSVGFVNQPQHF.

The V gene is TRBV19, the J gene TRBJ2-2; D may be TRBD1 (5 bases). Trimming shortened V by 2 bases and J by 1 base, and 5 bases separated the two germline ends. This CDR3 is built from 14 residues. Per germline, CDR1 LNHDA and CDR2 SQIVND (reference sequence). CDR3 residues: CASSIQGNTGELFF. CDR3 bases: TGTGCCAGTAGTATACAGGGGAACACCGGGGAGCTGTTTTTT.

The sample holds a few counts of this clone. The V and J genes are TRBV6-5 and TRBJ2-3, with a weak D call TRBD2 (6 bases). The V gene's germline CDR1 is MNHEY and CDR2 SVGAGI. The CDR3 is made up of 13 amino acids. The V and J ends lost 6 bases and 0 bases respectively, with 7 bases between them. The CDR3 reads CASRGTSTDTQYF. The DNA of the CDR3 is TGTGCCAGCAGGGGGACTAGCACAGATACGCAGTATTTT.

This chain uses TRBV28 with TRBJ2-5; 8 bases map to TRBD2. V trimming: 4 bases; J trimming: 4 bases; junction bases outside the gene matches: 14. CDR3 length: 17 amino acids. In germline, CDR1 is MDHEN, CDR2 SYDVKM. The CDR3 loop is CASSSSGRGGARETQYF. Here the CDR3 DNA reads TGTGCCAGCAGTTCTTCCGGGAGGGGGGGGGCTCGAGAGACCCAGTACTTC.

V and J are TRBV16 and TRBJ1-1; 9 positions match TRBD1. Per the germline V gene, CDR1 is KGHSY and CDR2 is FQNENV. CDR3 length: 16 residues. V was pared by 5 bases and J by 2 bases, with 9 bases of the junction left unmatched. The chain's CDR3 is CASSAWGTGINTEAFF. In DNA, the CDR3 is TGTGCCAGCAGCGCCTGGGGGACAGGGATTAACACTGAAGCTTTCTTT.

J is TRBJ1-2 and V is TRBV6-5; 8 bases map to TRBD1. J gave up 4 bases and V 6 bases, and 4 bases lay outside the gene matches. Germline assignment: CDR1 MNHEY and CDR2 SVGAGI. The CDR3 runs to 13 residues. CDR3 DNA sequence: TGTGCCAGCAGACAGGGGGTTGGCTATGGCTACACCTTC. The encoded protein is CASRQGVGYGYTF.

In DNA form, the CDR3 reads TGTGCCAGCAGCTTAGCGGGACAGGGTGACGAGCAGTACTTC. It encodes CASSLAGQGDEQYF. This sequence joins TRBV5-5 and TRBJ2-7; 9 bases are a match to TRBD1. The CDR3 loop spans 14 amino acids. Germline V gene lookup returns CDR1 SGHKS and CDR2 YYEKEE (reference sequence). The V segment lost 2 bases and the J segment 5 bases; nucleotides outside the gene matches: 5.

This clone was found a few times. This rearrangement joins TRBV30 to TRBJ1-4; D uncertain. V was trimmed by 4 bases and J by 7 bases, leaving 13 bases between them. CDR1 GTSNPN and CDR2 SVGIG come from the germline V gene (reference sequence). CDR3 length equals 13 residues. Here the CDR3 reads CAWNNDAGEKLFF. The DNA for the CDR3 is TGTGCCTGGAATAACGACGCGGGTGAAAAACTGTTTTTT. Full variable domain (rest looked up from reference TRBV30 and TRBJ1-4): SQTIHQWPATLVQPVGSPLSLECTVEGTSNPNLYWYRQAAGRGLQLLFYSVGIGQISSEVPQNLSASRPQDRQFILSSKKLLLSDSGFYLCAWNNDAGEKLFFGSGTQLSVL.

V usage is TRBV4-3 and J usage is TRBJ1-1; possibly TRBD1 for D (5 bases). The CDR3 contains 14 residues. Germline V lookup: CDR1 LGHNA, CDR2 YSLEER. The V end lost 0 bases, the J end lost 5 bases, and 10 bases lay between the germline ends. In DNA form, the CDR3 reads TGCGCCAGCAGCCAAGACGGCAGGGCAACTGAAGCTTTCTTT. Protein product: CASSQDGRATEAFF.

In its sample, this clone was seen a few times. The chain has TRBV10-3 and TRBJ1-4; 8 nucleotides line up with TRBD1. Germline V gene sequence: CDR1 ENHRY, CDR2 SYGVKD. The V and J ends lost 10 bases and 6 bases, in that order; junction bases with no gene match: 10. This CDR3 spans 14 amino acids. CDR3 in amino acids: CATTEAGGHEKLFF. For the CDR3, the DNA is TGTGCCACTACGGAGGCAGGGGGCCATGAAAAACTGTTTTTT.

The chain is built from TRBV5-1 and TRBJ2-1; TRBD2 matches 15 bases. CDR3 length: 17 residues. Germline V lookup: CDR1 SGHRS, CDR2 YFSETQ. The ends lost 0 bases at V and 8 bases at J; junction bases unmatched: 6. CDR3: CASSLAGTSGGLDEQFF. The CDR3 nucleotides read TGCGCCAGCAGCTTGGCGGGGACTAGCGGGGGGTTGGATGAGCAGTTCTTC.

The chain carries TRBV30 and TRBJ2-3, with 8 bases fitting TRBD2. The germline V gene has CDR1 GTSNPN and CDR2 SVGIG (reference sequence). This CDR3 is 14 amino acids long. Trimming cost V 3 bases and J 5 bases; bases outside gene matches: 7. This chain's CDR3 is CAWSRRGARDTQYF. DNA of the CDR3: TGTGCCTGGAGCCGGCGGGGGGCCAGAGATACGCAGTATTTT.